These 10 T cell receptor beta chains came from one sample sequenced in a study of blood T cell repertoires in COVID-19. Some clones are missing from TCRdb's copy, which holds only in-frame ones; the method was immunoSEQ multiplex PCR. The top ten hold roughly 4% of the sample, which has more than 110,000 clones, about 81% seen once. Sequenced material: peripheral blood. The receptors stem from a woman aged 80 or over with acute or convalescent COVID-19.

The chain couples TRBV6-5 to TRBJ1-2, with 8 bases matching TRBD1. V trimming: 5 bases; J trimming: 6 bases; junction bases outside the gene matches: 11. CDR3 length equals 15 residues. CDR1 is MNHEY and CDR2 is SVGAGI in the germline V gene. The chain's CDR3 is CASSRLGQGLDGYTF. The CDR3 DNA follows: TGTGCCAGCAGTAGACTTGGACAGGGTCTGGATGGCTACACCTTC.

V and J are TRBV18 and TRBJ2-2, with D maybe TRBD1 (6 bases). This CDR3 has 15 residues. V was shortened by 3 bases and J by 4 bases, with 12 bases between the two germline ends. The germline CDR1 and CDR2 sequences are KGHSH and LQKENI. Here the CDR3 reads CASSPSRGSTGELFF. The CDR3 DNA reads TGTGCCAGCTCACCTAGCAGGGGAAGCACCGGGGAGCTGTTTTTT.

This clone was seen only a few times. This rearrangement joins TRBV5-1 to TRBJ1-3; D gene uncertain. With 4 bases removed from V and 4 bases from J, the gap between germline ends came to 21 bases. Germline CDR1 SGHRS, CDR2 YFSETQ. The CDR3 has 17 amino acids. CDR3 residues: CASSLNFGNNVGNTIYF. The CDR3 DNA reads as TGCGCCAGCAGCCTCAATTTCGGGAACAACGTGGGAAACACCATATATTTT. Looking up the rest from reference TRBV5-1 and TRBJ1-3 gives the full variable domain: KAGVTQTPRYLIKTRGQQVTLSCSPISGHRSVSWYQQTPGQGLQFLFEYFSETQRNKGNFPGRFSGRQFSNSRSEMNVSTLELGDSALYLCASSLNFGNNVGNTIYFGEGSWLTVV.

J is TRBJ1-6 and V is TRBV4-2; no clear D. This CDR3 spans 15 amino acids. Trimming cost V 0 bases and J 5 bases, with 8 bases left between them. Germline CDR1 and CDR2: LGHNA and YNFKEQ. The CDR3 region is CASSQEQRDNSPLHF. The DNA of the CDR3 is TGTGCCAGCAGCCAAGAACAGCGGGATAATTCACCCCTCCACTTT.

This clone came up a few times. The chain couples TRBV15 to TRBJ2-7, with D possibly being TRBD2 (5 bases). The CDR3 loop spans 14 amino acids. Germline V CDR1 and CDR2: LNHNV, YYDKDF (reference sequence). Between the trimmed V and J ends, which lost 10 bases and 2 bases, there was a span of 18 bases. CDR3: CASGPGLSTYEQYF. CDR3 nucleotides: TGTGCCAGCGGCCCCGGACTTTCAACCTACGAGCAGTACTTC.

The chain is built from TRBV4-1 and TRBJ1-3; D is uncertain. The V gene lost 2 bases and the J gene lost 6 bases, with 11 bases spanning the gap. The CDR3 contains 14 residues. The germline V gene has CDR1 MGHRA and CDR2 YSYEKL. The CDR3 sequence is CASSQKMIENTIYF. Written as DNA, the CDR3 is TGCGCCAGCAGCCAAAAAATGATAGAAAACACCATATATTTT.

The chain links TRBV27 to TRBJ1-3, with 8 positions matching TRBD1. Trimming took 6 bases from V and 2 from J; bases not matched to a gene: 3. Per the germline V gene, CDR1 is MNHEY and CDR2 is SMNVEV (reference sequence). There are 14 residues in the CDR3. The chain's CDR3 is CASRKQGAGNTIYF. The CDR3, as DNA: TGTGCCAGCAGGAAACAGGGGGCTGGAAACACCATATATTTT.

To note about this clone: Other DNA sequences in this sample translate to the same CDR3. The chain's CDR3 is CASSLDRGYEQYF. The CDR3 DNA reads as TGCGCCAGCAGCTTGGACAGGGGCTACGAGCAGTACTTC. This sequence joins TRBV5-1 and TRBJ2-7, with 7 bases identical to TRBD1. The germline gives CDR1 SGHRS, CDR2 YFSETQ. The V segment lost 0 bases and the J segment 3 bases; nucleotides outside the gene matches: 0. This CDR3 comprises 13 residues.

This rearrangement joins TRBV9 to TRBJ2-1; D call uncertain. Trimming shortened V by 3 bases and J by 0 bases, and 7 bases separated the two germline ends. The germline gives CDR1 SGDLS, CDR2 YYNGEE. CDR3 length: 14 residues. CDR3 sequence: CASSDGSSYNEQFF. The CDR3 nucleotides are TGTGCCAGCAGCGATGGCAGCTCCTACAATGAGCAGTTCTTC.

This clone was counted a single time. V gene TRBV7-9 combines with J gene TRBJ1-2; TRBD1 aligns across 11 bases. This CDR3 has 17 residues. Losses at the gene ends were 2 bases for V and 4 bases for J; bases not matched to a gene: 9. The germline V gene encodes CDR1 SEHNR and CDR2 FQNEAQ (reference sequence). The CDR3 region has the DNA TGTGCCAGCAGCTTACCCGGACAGGGGGCATTTGGCTATGGCTACACCTTC. It specifies CASSLPGQGAFGYGYTF.